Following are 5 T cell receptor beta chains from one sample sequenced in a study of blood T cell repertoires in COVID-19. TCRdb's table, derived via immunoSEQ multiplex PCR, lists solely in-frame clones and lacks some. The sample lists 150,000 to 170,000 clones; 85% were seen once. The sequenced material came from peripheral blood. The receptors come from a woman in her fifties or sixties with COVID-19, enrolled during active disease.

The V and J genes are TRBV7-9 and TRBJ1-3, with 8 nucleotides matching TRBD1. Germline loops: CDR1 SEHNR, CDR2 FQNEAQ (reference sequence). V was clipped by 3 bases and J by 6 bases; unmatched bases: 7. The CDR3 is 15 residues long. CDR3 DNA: TGTGCCAGCAGCTTTTTAACAGGGGGTGAAAACACCATATATTTT. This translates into CASSFLTGGENTIYF.

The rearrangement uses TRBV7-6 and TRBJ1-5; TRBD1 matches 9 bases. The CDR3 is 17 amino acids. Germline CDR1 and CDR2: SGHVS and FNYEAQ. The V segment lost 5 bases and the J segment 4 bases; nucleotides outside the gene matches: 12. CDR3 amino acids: CASSVNSAGTGNQPQHF. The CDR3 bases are TGTGCCAGCAGCGTGAACTCGGCCGGGACAGGGAATCAGCCCCAGCATTTT.

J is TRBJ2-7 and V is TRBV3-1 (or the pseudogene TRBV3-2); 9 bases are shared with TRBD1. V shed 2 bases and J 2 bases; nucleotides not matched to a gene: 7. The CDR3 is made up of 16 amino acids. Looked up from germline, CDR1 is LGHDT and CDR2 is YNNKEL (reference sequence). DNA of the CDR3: TGTGCCAGCAGCCAAAATCCCGGGACAGGGACCTACGAGCAGTACTTC. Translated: CASSQNPGTGTYEQYF.

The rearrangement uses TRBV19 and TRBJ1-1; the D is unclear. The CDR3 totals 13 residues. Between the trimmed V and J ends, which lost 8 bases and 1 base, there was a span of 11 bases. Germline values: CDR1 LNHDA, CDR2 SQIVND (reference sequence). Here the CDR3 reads CASRVNWNTEAFF. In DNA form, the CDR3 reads TGTGCCAGTCGCGTAAATTGGAACACTGAAGCTTTCTTT.

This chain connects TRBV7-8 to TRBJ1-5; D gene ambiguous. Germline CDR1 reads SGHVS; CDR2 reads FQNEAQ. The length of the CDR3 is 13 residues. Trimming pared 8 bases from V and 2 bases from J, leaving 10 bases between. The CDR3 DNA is TGTGCCAGCGGACTGGGCGGCAATCAGCCCCAGCATTTT. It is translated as CASGLGGNQPQHF.